This passage covers 18 T cell receptor beta chains from one sample sequenced in a study of T cell repertoires in cytomegalovirus infection. The antigens these receptors bind are not known. Using its own MiXCR run on the reads, TCRdb lists one record per CDR3 protein. The sample holds about a million distinct CDR3 sequences, 31% seen once. Specimen: cultured CD8+ T cells from PBMCs, collected from culture after CMV antigen stimulation. All receptors come from a human donor in good health (CMV status not recorded). Some clones in this sample may be carry-over from other donors' samples.

The rearrangement links TRBV18 to TRBJ2-1, with D possibly being TRBD1 (6 bases). Looked up from germline, CDR1 is KGHSH and CDR2 is LQKENI. The CDR3 length is 16 residues. Trimming took 0 bases from V and 8 from J, leaving 17 bases between them. The DNA for the CDR3 is TGTGCCAGCTCACCACCGGGACACCCGCCCGGGTATGAGCAGTTCTTC. Translation gives CASSPPGHPPGYEQFF.

The rearrangement joins TRBV6-1 to TRBJ2-2; tentative D call: TRBD2 (6 bases). Germline values: CDR1 MNHNS, CDR2 SASEGT. The CDR3 has 18 residues. V was clipped by 6 bases and J by 0 bases, with 20 bases between them. Here the CDR3 reads CASRPWRGRGANTGELFF. CDR3 sequence (DNA): TGTGCCAGCAGACCTTGGCGGGGACGAGGCGCGAACACCGGGGAGCTGTTTTTT.

V usage is TRBV12-3 or TRBV12-4 and J usage is TRBJ1-4; D gene unclear. This CDR3 contains 12 residues. V was pared by 5 bases and J by 7 bases, with 8 bases between. Here the CDR3 DNA reads TGTGCCAGCAGTCCCGAGGGTGAAAAACTGTTTTTT. As protein: CASSPEGEKLFF.

With regard to this clonotype: Since no conserved phenylalanine or tryptophan closes the CDR3, a read error is the likely cause. The rearrangement uses TRBV7-4 and TRBJ2-1; tentatively, D is TRBD2 (6 bases). Deletions cut 3 bases from V and 2 bases from J, with 11 bases between. From germline, CDR1 is SGHVT and CDR2 SQSDAQ. The CDR3 runs 15 residues. The CDR3 DNA reads as TGTGCCAGCAGCTTTCGTGGGGGGACCTACAATGAGCAGTTCTCC. This sequence encodes CASSFRGGTYNEQFS.

Many counts were recorded for this clonotype. This chain connects TRBV7-2 to TRBJ2-7; D tentatively fits TRBD1 or TRBD2 (6 bases each). The germline V and J ends were trimmed by 1 base and 4 bases, with 11 bases remaining between them. This CDR3 region has 14 residues. CDR1 and CDR2 from the germline V gene are SGHTA and FQGNSA. This chain's CDR3 is CASSLVTGAYEQYF. The CDR3 bases are TGTGCCAGCAGCTTAGTAACGGGGGCATACGAGCAGTACTTC.

The chain uses TRBV7-9 and TRBJ1-2; no definite D call. CDR1 SEHNR and CDR2 FQNEAQ come from the germline V gene (reference sequence). Trimming cost V 5 bases and J 8 bases, with 15 bases left between them. CDR3 length equals 13 residues. The CDR3 bases are TGTGCCAGCAGCCCCGGTGGGGTTTCGGGCTACACCTTC. It yields the protein CASSPGGVSGYTF.

The chain couples TRBV9 to TRBJ1-1, with D possibly matching TRBD1 (6 bases). V lost 0 bases and J lost 4, with 16 bases in between. Germline V gene sequence: CDR1 SGDLS, CDR2 YYNGEE. This CDR3 has 16 amino acids. DNA for the CDR3: TGTGCCAGCAGCGTAGACCGGGACACATGGAGCACTGAAGCTTTCTTT. It yields the protein CASSVDRDTWSTEAFF.

This clonotype was counted between two and nine times. The chain links TRBV7-9 to TRBJ2-2; TRBD1 aligns across 8 bases. Trimming removed 6 bases from V and 5 bases from J; junction bases left unmatched: 11. Germline CDR1 is SEHNR and CDR2 is FQNEAQ (reference sequence). This CDR3 contains 16 residues. The chain's CDR3 is CASRAVSRGLTGELFF. The CDR3 DNA is TGTGCCAGCAGGGCCGTGAGCAGGGGGCTAACCGGGGAGCTGTTTTTT.

This clonotype turned up a few times. The rearrangement joins TRBV6-1 to TRBJ2-7; 10 bases are shared with TRBD1. Germline V gives CDR1 MNHNS, CDR2 SASEGT. Germline trimming cut 5 bases from V and 4 bases from J; bases unmatched to any gene: 5. The CDR3 has 14 residues. The DNA of the CDR3 is TGTGCCAGCAGTACGATGGACAGGGGGTACGAGCAGTACTTC. Its translation: CASSTMDRGYEQYF.

The gene calls are TRBV7-9 and TRBJ2-5, with 8 nucleotides matching TRBD2. This CDR3 region has 15 residues. Germline CDR1 reads SEHNR; CDR2 reads FQNEAQ (reference sequence). V gave up 2 bases and J gave up 1 base; unmatched junction bases: 3. The CDR3 sequence is CASSLRGGIQETQYF. The CDR3 DNA reads as TGTGCCAGCAGCTTACGGGGGGGGATCCAAGAGACCCAGTACTTC.

This clonotype came up many times. The genes are TRBV7-6 and TRBJ1-2, with D possibly TRBD1 on 6 matching bases. There are 15 residues in the CDR3. Trimming removed 1 base from V and 7 bases from J, with 16 bases in between. Germline loops: CDR1 SGHVS, CDR2 FNYEAQ. CDR3 nucleotides: TGTGCCAGCAGCTTAGAGGCAGGGGAAGGATCTGGCTACACCTTC. Translated, it gives CASSLEAGEGSGYTF.

A few counts support this clonotype. The gene calls are TRBV15 and TRBJ2-1; D possibly uses TRBD1 or TRBD2 (5 bases each). Between the trimmed V and J ends, which lost 1 base and 8 bases, there was a span of 12 bases. The CDR3 is 14 residues long. Germline CDR1 LNHNV, CDR2 YYDKDF (reference sequence). CDR3 sequence (DNA): TGTGCCACCAGCAGAGGTTGGGGGAGCGATGAGCAGTTCTTC. Translated, it gives CATSRGWGSDEQFF.

This clonotype was seen more than once but under ten times. The V call is TRBV29-1, the J call TRBJ2-2; D uncertain. Germline assignment: CDR1 SQVTM and CDR2 ANQGSEA. The CDR3 loop spans 13 amino acids. The germline V and J ends were trimmed by 3 bases and 0 bases, with 5 bases remaining between them. CDR3 coding DNA: TGCAGCGTTGACCCTGCGAACACCGGGGAGCTGTTTTTT. This codes for CSVDPANTGELFF.

The chain carries TRBV27 and TRBJ2-5, with D hard to call. Germline loops: CDR1 MNHEY, CDR2 SMNVEV (reference sequence). The CDR3 consists of 13 residues. V gave up 3 bases and J gave up 6 bases, with 11 bases separating them. The CDR3 region is CASSLTLAKTQYF. CDR3 bases: TGTGCCAGCAGTTTGACGCTCGCAAAGACCCAGTACTTC.

This clonotype was seen a handful of times. The chain joins TRBV24-1 to TRBJ1-5; D gene unclear. The V gene lost 6 bases and the J gene lost 2 bases, with 16 bases spanning the gap. The CDR3 has 16 amino acids. CDR1 is KGHDR, CDR2 SFDVKD, per germline. The DNA of the CDR3 is TGTGCCACCAGTTCCGATGTGGGATTAGGCAATCAGCCCCAGCATTTT. This sequence encodes CATSSDVGLGNQPQHF.

The rearrangement links TRBV4-1 to TRBJ1-5, with D perhaps matching TRBD1 (6 bases). CDR3 length: 15 residues. CDR1 is MGHRA, CDR2 YSYEKL, per germline. V was clipped by 0 bases and J by 5 bases, with 11 bases between them. The CDR3 bases are TGCGCCAGCAGCCAAGATCCGGGGGCCGATCAGCCCCAGCATTTT. Translating gives CASSQDPGADQPQHF.

The DNA of the CDR3 is TGTGCCAGTAGTATTCAGGAGTCCTATTCACCCCTCCACTTT. Protein product: CASSIQESYSPLHF. The chain links TRBV19 to TRBJ1-6, with unresolved D. Germline V gene sequence: CDR1 LNHDA, CDR2 SQIVND (reference sequence). CDR3 size: 14 residues. Trimming left V 3 bases short and J 8 bases short, with 11 bases between.

This clonotype was observed a handful of times. The chain uses TRBV27 and TRBJ2-2; 7 bases fit TRBD1. The CDR3 loop spans 17 amino acids. V shed 5 bases, J shed 1 base, and the junction held 10 bases outside the gene matches. Germline CDR1 is MNHEY and CDR2 is SMNVEV (reference sequence). Written as DNA, the CDR3 is TGTGCCAGCAGTGACATTGACAGGGCCCGGAACACCGGGGAGCTGTTTTTT. Translating it yields CASSDIDRARNTGELFF.